This is a list of T cell receptor beta chains from one sample in a study of control samples from healthy donors and cancer patients. Generated by immunoSEQ multiplex PCR, the TCRdb table keeps only in-frame clones and is missing some. The sample contains 150,000 to 200,000 clones, roughly 88% of which appear only once. Sequenced: blood. These receptors all stem from a young woman in good health. Each CDR3 is given with its conserved first and last residue. The D gene is left open where the match is weak. Size values are once, few and many counts, or a class for expanded clones, and some rows have none.

cdr3_aa	cdr3_nt	j_call	clone_size	d_call	v_call
CASSYPPSGRINEKLFF	TGTGCCAGCAGTTACCCCCCGAGTGGCAGGATTAATGAAAAACTGTTTTTT	TRBJ1-4	.	.	TRBV28
CATSDRDRGNSGYTF	TGTGCCACCAGTGACCGGGACAGGGGGAACTCTGGCTACACCTTC	TRBJ1-2	.	TRBD1	TRBV24-1
CASRIRAGIINEQYF	TGTGCCAGCAGGATTCGGGCAGGGATTATCAACGAGCAGTACTTC	TRBJ2-7	.	.	TRBV6-5
CASSGGPSTNEKLFF	TGTGCCAGCAGTGGGGGACCTTCAACTAATGAAAAACTGTTTTTT	TRBJ1-4	.	.	TRBV7-6
CASSFPAGQGQETQYF	TGTGCCAGCAGCTTTCCCGCCGGACAGGGGCAAGAGACCCAGTACTTC	TRBJ2-5	.	TRBD1	TRBV5-4
CASRGTETQYF	TGTGCCAGTAGGGGGACAGAGACCCAGTACTTC	TRBJ2-5	.	.	TRBV19
CSVLIGRGGFYEQYF	TGCAGCGTTTTAATTGGGCGAGGGGGGTTCTACGAGCAGTACTTC	TRBJ2-7	.	.	TRBV29-1
CASSEADRGVYEQYF	TGTGCCAGCAGTGAAGCCGACAGGGGAGTCTACGAGCAGTACTTC	TRBJ2-7	few	TRBD1	TRBV2
CASSQGPTVNEQFF	TGCGCCAGCAGCCAGGGGCCCACTGTTAATGAGCAGTTCTTC	TRBJ2-1	.	.	TRBV10-1
CAIAGQGSRSNQPQHF	TGTGCCATAGCTGGACAGGGGTCTCGGAGCAATCAGCCCCAGCATTTT	TRBJ1-5	.	TRBD1	TRBV27
CASSLGGQGYEAFF	TGTGCCAGCAGCTTAGGCGGGCAGGGCTATGAAGCTTTCTTT	TRBJ1-1	.	.	TRBV7-9
CASSAQKRETQYF	TGTGCCAGTAGTGCTCAAAAACGAGAGACCCAGTACTTC	TRBJ2-5	.	.	TRBV19
CASSMPGSLAKNIQYF	TGTGCCAGCAGCATGCCAGGTTCACTAGCCAAAAACATTCAGTACTTC	TRBJ2-4	.	.	TRBV28
CATSDSGLAGGRYNEQFF	TGTGCCACCAGTGACTCCGGACTAGCGGGTGGGAGGTACAATGAGCAGTTCTTC	TRBJ2-1	.	TRBD2	TRBV24-1
CASSETVGWDEKLFF	TGTGCCAGCAGTGAAACCGTGGGCTGGGATGAAAAACTGTTTTTT	TRBJ1-4	.	.	TRBV6-1
CASSSRDRPRDSNQPQHF	TGTGCCAGCAGCAGCCGGGACAGACCAAGAGATAGCAATCAGCCCCAGCATTTT	TRBJ1-5	.	.	TRBV21-1
CASSSRGAAGVNNEQFF	TGTGCCAGCAGCTCCCGTGGAGCGGCGGGAGTGAACAATGAGCAGTTCTTC	TRBJ2-1	.	TRBD2	TRBV7-8
CASSQDPGLSRVFNTEAFF	TGCGCCAGCAGCCAAGATCCGGGGCTTTCGAGGGTATTCAACACTGAAGCTTTCTTT	TRBJ1-1	.	.	TRBV4-1
CASSYSNTGELFF	TGTGCCAGCAGTTACTCGAACACCGGGGAGCTGTTTTTT	TRBJ2-2	few	.	TRBV6-5
CASSLGSSLLYNEQFF	TGCGCCAGCAGCTTAGGGTCCTCGCTCCTCTACAATGAGCAGTTCTTC	TRBJ2-1	.	.	TRBV5-1
CASDSYRSAGVQDTQYF	TGTGCCAGCGACTCCTACCGGTCAGCGGGAGTGCAAGATACGCAGTATTTT	TRBJ2-3	.	TRBD2	TRBV2
CASSLVRTETQYF	TGCGCCAGCAGCTTGGTTAGGACGGAGACCCAGTACTTC	TRBJ2-5	once	.	TRBV5-1
CASSHRLTGDLDYGYTF	TGTGCCAGCAGCCATCGCTTGACAGGGGACCTTGACTATGGCTACACCTTC	TRBJ1-2	.	TRBD1	TRBV3-1/TRBV3-2
CASRDSFNTEAFF	TGTGCCAGCCGGGACAGCTTCAACACTGAAGCTTTCTTT	TRBJ1-1	.	TRBD1	TRBV25-1
CASNIAGGRNEQFF	TGTGCCAGCAATATAGCGGGAGGGAGGAATGAGCAGTTCTTC	TRBJ2-1	.	TRBD2	TRBV6-5
CATRGRNTEAFF	TGTGCCACCAGGGGGCGAAACACTGAAGCTTTCTTT	TRBJ1-1	.	TRBD1	TRBV19
CASSLKRGWSETQYF	TGTGCCAGCAGCCTAAAACGAGGGTGGTCAGAGACCCAGTACTTC	TRBJ2-5	few	.	TRBV14
CASGLGPEQFF	TGCGCCAGCGGGTTGGGTCCTGAGCAGTTCTTC	TRBJ2-1	.	.	TRBV5-1
CASSQEAGGRETQYF	TGTGCCAGCAGCCAAGAAGCGGGGGGGCGCGAGACCCAGTACTTC	TRBJ2-5	.	TRBD2	TRBV4-2
CATSRGPGEEPQHF	TGTGCCACCAGCAGAGGCCCAGGGGAAGAGCCCCAGCATTTT	TRBJ1-5	.	.	TRBV15
CASSPPGTRSADEKLFF	TGTGCCAGCTCACCACCCGGGACGCGATCGGCGGATGAAAAACTGTTTTTT	TRBJ1-4	.	.	TRBV18
CAIRIGQGANTGELFF	TGTGCCATCAGAATCGGACAGGGGGCTAACACCGGGGAGCTGTTTTTT	TRBJ2-2	.	TRBD1	TRBV10-3
CASSPQGLSYGYTF	TGTGCCAGCAGTCCCCAGGGGTTAAGCTATGGCTACACCTTC	TRBJ1-2	once	.	TRBV25-1
CASSDGTSGGAEQFF	TGTGCCAGCAGTGACGGGACTAGCGGGGGGGCTGAGCAGTTCTTC	TRBJ2-1	.	TRBD2	TRBV6-4
CASSNRPGTGFKTNEKLFF	TGTGCCAGCAGTAATCGTCCCGGGACAGGGTTTAAGACTAATGAAAAACTGTTTTTT	TRBJ1-4	.	TRBD1	TRBV28
CASEPVGWTEAFF	TGTGCCAGCGAACCCGTCGGGTGGACTGAAGCTTTCTTT	TRBJ1-1	.	.	TRBV2
CASSLRRWSYGYTF	TGTGCCAGCAGCTTGCGGCGGTGGAGCTATGGCTACACCTTC	TRBJ1-2	.	.	TRBV5-6
CASSQEGTNEQFF	TGCGCCAGCAGCCAAGAGGGGACCAATGAGCAGTTCTTC	TRBJ2-1	.	.	TRBV4-1
CASSGVAGGPGEQYF	TGTGCCAGTAGTGGGGTAGCGGGAGGGCCTGGCGAGCAGTACTTC	TRBJ2-7	.	TRBD2	TRBV19
CASRRTGITEAFF	TGTGCCAGCAGACGGACAGGGATAACTGAAGCTTTCTTT	TRBJ1-1	.	TRBD1	TRBV6-5
CASSERRGRGRYGYTF	TGTGCCAGCAGTGAACGGAGGGGAAGGGGACGCTATGGCTACACCTTC	TRBJ1-2	.	.	TRBV6-1
CASSFRTEAFF	TGTGCCAGTAGTTTTCGCACTGAAGCTTTCTTT	TRBJ1-1	.	.	TRBV19
CASSARAGGGTDTQYF	TGTGCCAGCAGCGCCCGAGCGGGAGGGGGTACAGATACGCAGTATTTT	TRBJ2-3	.	TRBD2	TRBV7-2
CASSQDGLPWQTEAFF	TGCGCCAGCAGCCAAGATGGTCTTCCGTGGCAAACTGAAGCTTTCTTT	TRBJ1-1	.	.	TRBV4-1
CASSFRGNTEAFF	TGTGCCAGCAGCTTTAGGGGGAACACTGAAGCTTTCTTT	TRBJ1-1	.	.	TRBV5-4
CATMGLASDTQYF	TGTGCCACCATGGGACTAGCATCAGATACGCAGTATTTT	TRBJ2-3	.	TRBD2	TRBV3-1/TRBV3-2
CASSERFYSYEQYF	TGCGCCAGCAGTGAGAGGTTCTACTCCTACGAGCAGTACTTC	TRBJ2-7	few	.	TRBV10-2
CASSGRTGLGREGYMVSGANVLTF	TGTGCCAGCAGCGGCAGGACAGGGTTGGGAAGGGAGGGGTACATGGTCTCTGGGGCCAACGTCCTGACTTTC	TRBJ2-6	few	.	TRBV9